Below, 19 T cell receptor beta chains from the same sample are listed, as sequenced in a study of breast tumors, draining lymph nodes, adjacent tissues. TCRdb ran MiXCR on the multiplex PCR reads and lists one entry per CDR3 protein. The sample has over 200,000 distinct CDR3 sequences, 32% seen once. The lymph nodes were axillary draining lymph nodes from breast cancer patients. Material: axillary lymph node tissue. The receptors here all came from a female donor with breast cancer. Some clones in this sample may be carry-over from other donors' samples.

Many counts were recorded for this clonotype. The V call is TRBV7-9, the J call TRBJ1-6; the D is unclear. Germline-derived CDR1 and CDR2 are SEHNR and FQNEAQ (reference sequence). V was shortened by 5 bases and J by 11 bases, with 10 bases between the two germline ends. The CDR3 length is 12 residues. As DNA, the CDR3 is TGTGCCAGCAGCCACAGCCAAACACCCCTCCACTTT. The encoded protein is CASSHSQTPLHF.

The chain combines TRBV2 with TRBJ2-1; 12 bases match TRBD2. CDR3 length: 17 amino acids. J was trimmed by 8 bases and V by 4 bases; bases with no gene match: 12. Germline loops: CDR1 SNHLY, CDR2 FYNNEI. The CDR3 region is CASSVGPSGRASDEQFF. The CDR3 region has the DNA TGTGCCAGCAGTGTAGGTCCTAGCGGGAGGGCCTCGGATGAGCAGTTCTTC.

This clonotype was picked up many times. V gene TRBV24-1 combines with J gene TRBJ2-5, with D possibly matching TRBD2 (6 bases). The CDR3 sequence is 13 residues long. V was trimmed by 3 bases and J by 5 bases, leaving 9 bases between them. Looked up from germline, CDR1 is KGHDR and CDR2 is SFDVKD. CDR3 sequence reads: CATSDLRGETQYF. The CDR3 nucleotides are TGTGCCACCAGTGATCTGCGGGGTGAGACCCAGTACTTC.

This sequence joins TRBV15 and TRBJ1-2; D is possibly TRBD1 (5 bases). From germline, CDR1 is LNHNV and CDR2 YYDKDF (reference sequence). The CDR3 loop spans 15 amino acids. Trimming stripped 3 bases from V and 12 bases from J, with 23 bases between. The CDR3 DNA reads as TGTGCCACCAGCAGTGCTAGTCTGGGGGGGATAGTAAACACCTTC. Amino acids: CATSSASLGGIVNTF.

This clonotype was picked up many times. The rearrangement uses TRBV6-5 and TRBJ1-3; TRBD1 might be the D (6 bases). Trimming took off 0 bases at V and 0 bases at J, with 9 bases between the two ends. The CDR3 has 16 residues. Germline V lookup: CDR1 MNHEY, CDR2 SVGAGI. CDR3 in DNA: TGTGCCAGCAGTTACTCACCGGACAGCTCTGGAAACACCATATATTTT. It codes for CASSYSPDSSGNTIYF.

The CDR3 sequence: CATSLGGTSGPQFF. CDR3 sequence (DNA): TGTGCCACCAGTCTGGGGGGGACTAGCGGACCGCAGTTCTTC. The chain couples TRBV24-1 to TRBJ2-1; 11 bases line up with TRBD2. Germline loops: CDR1 KGHDR, CDR2 SFDVKD. V lost 6 bases to trimming and J lost 12 bases; unmatched junction nucleotides: 9. The CDR3 has 14 residues.

The V gene is TRBV30, the J gene TRBJ2-5; D is uncertain. This CDR3 comprises 12 residues. V was cut by 0 bases and J by 4 bases, with 6 bases left in between. Germline CDR1 is GTSNPN and CDR2 is SVGIG (reference sequence). The DNA for the CDR3 is TGTGCCTGGAGTGTCAAGGGAGAGACCCAGTACTTC. Its protein product is CAWSVKGETQYF.

This chain joins TRBV20-1 and TRBJ1-2; D gene ambiguous. The CDR3 totals 15 residues. With 4 bases removed from V and 4 bases from J, the gap between germline ends came to 19 bases. Germline V gene lookup returns CDR1 DFQATT and CDR2 SNEGSKA (reference sequence). The CDR3, as DNA: TGCAGTGCTAATCCGGGCGGCGCCTCGGGCTATGGCTACACCTTC. This encodes CSANPGGASGYGYTF.

In its sample, this clonotype was seen many times. The rearrangement links TRBV5-1 to TRBJ2-1; TRBD2 matches 7 bases. The CDR3 covers 15 residues. The germline CDR1 and CDR2 sequences are SGHRS and YFSETQ. The J segment lost 2 bases and the V segment lost 3 bases, leaving 5 bases of the junction unmatched. The DNA of the CDR3 is TGCGCCAGCAGCTCGGCGGGAGAGGCCTACAATGAGCAGTTCTTC. It codes for CASSSAGEAYNEQFF. The full variable domain, rest sourced from reference TRBV5-1 and TRBJ2-1, is KAGVTQTPRYLIKTRGQQVTLSCSPISGHRSVSWYQQTPGQGLQFLFEYFSETQRNKGNFPGRFSGRQFSNSRSEMNVSTLELGDSALYLCASSSAGEAYNEQFFGPGTRLTVL.

There are many counts of this clonotype. The chain uses TRBV5-1 and TRBJ2-1, with unresolved D. V dropped 0 bases and J dropped 13 bases, with 11 bases sitting between them. The CDR3 runs to 12 residues. Germline V CDR1 and CDR2: SGHRS, YFSETQ. DNA of the CDR3: TGCGCCAGCAGCTTGGCGGGCGATCGCCAGTTCTTC. It is translated as CASSLAGDRQFF.

This clonotype was seen a few times. A much larger clonotype is one base distant, so this may be a read error. This chain connects TRBV7-2 to TRBJ2-3; 10 bases fit TRBD1. The length of the CDR3 is 17 residues. Germline V lookup: CDR1 SGHTA, CDR2 FQGNSA. V trimming: 5 bases; J trimming: 10 bases; junction bases outside the gene matches: 18. The CDR3: CASSPRTGGTLADPQYF. The CDR3 coding sequence is TGTGCCAGCAGCCCCCGGACAGGGGGGACCCTTGCTGATCCGCAGTATTTT.

This clonotype was seen repeatedly, ten times or more. This sequence joins TRBV30 and TRBJ1-6; unclear D gene. This CDR3 has 11 amino acids. In germline, CDR1 is GTSNPN, CDR2 SVGIG (reference sequence). V lost 0 bases to trimming and J lost 11 bases, with 5 bases between them. CDR3: CAWSVKTPLHF. For the CDR3, the DNA is TGTGCCTGGAGTGTTAAGACACCCCTCCACTTT.

This clonotype was seen only a few times. The chain combines TRBV30 with TRBJ2-5, with D hard to call. This CDR3 contains 12 residues. V was pared by 5 bases and J by 0 bases, with 7 bases between. Germline lookup yields CDR1 GTSNPN and CDR2 SVGIG (reference sequence). The CDR3 sequence: CAWARYQETQYF. CDR3 DNA sequence: TGTGCCTGGGCCAGGTACCAAGAGACCCAGTACTTC.

This clonotype was found many times. This chain connects TRBV2 to TRBJ1-6, with 10 bases fitting TRBD1. V shed 7 bases and J 4 bases; nucleotides not matched to a gene: 4. Germline V gene sequence: CDR1 SNHLY, CDR2 FYNNEI. The CDR3 consists of 15 residues. The CDR3 is CASKGQGLYNSPLHF. The CDR3 DNA follows: TGTGCCAGCAAGGGACAGGGGTTGTATAATTCACCCCTCCACTTT.

This clonotype occurred many times. The junction departs from germline at one end; a sequencing error may be responsible. The DNA of the CDR3 is TGCGCCAGCAGTTTGGGACAGGACAATCAGCCCCAGCATTTT. Amino acids: CASSLGQDNQPQHF. The rearrangement joins TRBV5-1 to TRBJ1-5; 8 bases align to TRBD1. The length of the CDR3 is 14 residues. Per the germline V gene, CDR1 is SGHRS and CDR2 is YFSETQ. The entire variable domain, with the rest obtained from reference TRBV5-1 and TRBJ1-5, is as follows: KAGVTQTPRYLIKTRGQQVTLSCSPISGHRSVSWYQQTPGQGLQFLFEYFSETQRNKGNFPGRFSGRQFSNSRSEMNVSTLELGDSALYLCASSLGQDNQPQHFGDGTRLSIL.

In this sample, this clonotype turned up many times. The rearrangement uses TRBV7-3 and TRBJ1-2; 9 nucleotides line up with TRBD1. This CDR3 is 15 amino acids long. Germline V gene lookup returns CDR1 SGHTA and CDR2 FQGTGA. Trimming took 5 bases from V and 2 from J; bases not matched to a gene: 6. CDR3 sequence: CASSPGGQGNYGYTF. In DNA, the CDR3 is TGTGCCAGCAGCCCCGGTGGACAGGGGAACTATGGCTACACCTTC.

This clonotype was recorded many times. The chain carries TRBV20-1 and TRBJ2-2; 8 positions match TRBD2. CDR1 is DFQATT and CDR2 is SNEGSKA in the germline V gene (reference sequence). The CDR3 is made up of 15 amino acids. Trimming cost V 3 bases and J 7 bases; bases outside gene matches: 10. DNA of the CDR3: TGCAGTGCTAGGCCTGGAGTAGCGGGAATCGGGGAGCTGTTTTTT. It yields the protein CSARPGVAGIGELFF.

This clonotype appeared many times. CDR3 nucleotide sequence: TGTGCCAGCAGCCAAGTAGAGGCGAATCATGGCTACACCTTC. As protein: CASSQVEANHGYTF. The chain joins TRBV4-2 to TRBJ1-2; no clear D gene. The germline V and J ends were trimmed by 1 base and 6 bases, with 12 bases remaining between them. Germline V CDR1 and CDR2: LGHNA, YNFKEQ. The CDR3 sequence is 14 residues long.

Comments on this clonotype: A much larger clone lies one base from this, so it may be a read error. V is TRBV5-8 and J is TRBJ2-5, with no clear D. CDR1 is SGHTS, CDR2 YDEGEE, per germline. This CDR3 has 14 residues. V lost 2 bases and J lost 2, with 10 bases in between. The DNA of the CDR3 is TGTGCCAGCAGCTTATGGAGCGCACAAGAGACCCAGTACTTC. Translation gives CASSLWSAQETQYF. The variable domain in full, completed from reference TRBV5-8 and TRBJ2-5, reads EAGVTQSPTHLIKTRGQQATLRCSPISGHTSVYWYQQALGLGLQFLLWYDEGEERNRGNFPPRFSGRQFPNYSSELNVNALELEDSALYLCASSLWSAQETQYFGPGTRLLVL.